This T cell receptor (beta chain) was recorded in a study of blood T cell repertoires in COVID-19. As for the study in general: Specimens from acute and convalescent COVID-19 originated in the United States, Italy and Spain. T cells, B-cell-depleted T cells, or PBMCs provided the cDNA or gDNA that served as material.

The germline V and J ends were trimmed by 7 bases and 5 bases, with 9 bases remaining between them. This CDR3 contains 12 residues. Germline V gene lookup returns CDR1 MNHEY and CDR2 SVGAGI. Authors' processing steps: Estimates of nucleated cell counts were drawn from the amplification of reference gene primers. Produced via immunoSEQ multiplex PCR; TCRdb's table is partial and in-frame only. The DNA gave D and trimming, while V, J and clone size come from that table. The sample contains around 88,000 clones, about 85% of which appear only once. The clonotype comes from a man aged 60 to 75 with acute or convalescent COVID-19. Sequenced input: peripheral blood. The chain is built from TRBV6-5 and TRBJ1-3; D is undetermined. The CDR3 sequence is CASNERRNTIYF. The CDR3, as DNA: TGTGCCAGCAACGAGAGGCGAAACACCATATATTTT.